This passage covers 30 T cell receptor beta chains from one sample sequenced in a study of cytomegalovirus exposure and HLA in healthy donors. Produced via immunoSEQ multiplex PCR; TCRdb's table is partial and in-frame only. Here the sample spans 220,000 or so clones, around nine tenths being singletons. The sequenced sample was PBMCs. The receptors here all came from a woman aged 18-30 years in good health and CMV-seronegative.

The CDR3 reads CASSLVSPTSGTTGELFF. The CDR3 DNA is TGTGCCAGCAGTTTAGTGTCACCGACTAGCGGAACAACCGGGGAGCTGTTTTTT. The chain carries TRBV27 and TRBJ2-2; 9 bases align to TRBD2. Germline V gene data show CDR1 as MNHEY and CDR2 as SMNVEV (reference sequence). V was pared by 2 bases and J by 5 bases, with 12 bases of the junction left unmatched. The CDR3 spans 18 residues.

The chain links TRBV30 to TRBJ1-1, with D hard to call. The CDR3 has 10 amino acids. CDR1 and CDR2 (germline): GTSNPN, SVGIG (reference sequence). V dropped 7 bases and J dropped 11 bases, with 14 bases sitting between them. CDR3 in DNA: TGTGCCTTAGAAAATGGGAGGGCTTTCTTT. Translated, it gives CALENGRAFF.

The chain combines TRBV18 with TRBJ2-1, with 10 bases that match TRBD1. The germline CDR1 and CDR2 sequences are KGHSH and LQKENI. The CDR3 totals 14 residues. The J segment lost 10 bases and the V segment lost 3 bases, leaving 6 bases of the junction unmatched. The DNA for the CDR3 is TGTGCCAGCTCACCGGGACAGGGGATTCAAGAGCAGTTCTTC. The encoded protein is CASSPGQGIQEQFF.

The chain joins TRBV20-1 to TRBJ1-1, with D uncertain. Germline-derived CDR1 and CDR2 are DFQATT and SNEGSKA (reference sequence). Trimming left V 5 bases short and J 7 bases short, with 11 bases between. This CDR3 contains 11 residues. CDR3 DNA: TGCAGTGCTGCCAGGTTTCGTGAAGCTTTCTTT. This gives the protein CSAARFREAFF.

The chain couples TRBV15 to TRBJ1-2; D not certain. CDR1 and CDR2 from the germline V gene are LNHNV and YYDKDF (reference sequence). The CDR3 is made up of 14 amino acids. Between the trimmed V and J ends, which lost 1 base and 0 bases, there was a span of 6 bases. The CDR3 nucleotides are TGTGCCACCAGCAGAGTTTCAGCTAACTATGGCTACACCTTC. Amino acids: CATSRVSANYGYTF.

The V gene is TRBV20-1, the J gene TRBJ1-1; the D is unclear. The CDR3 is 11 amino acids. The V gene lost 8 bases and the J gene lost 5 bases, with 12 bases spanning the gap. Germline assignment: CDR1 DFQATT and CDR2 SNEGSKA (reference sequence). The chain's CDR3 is CSSVRETEAFF. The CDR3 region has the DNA TGCAGTTCAGTACGGGAGACTGAAGCTTTCTTT.

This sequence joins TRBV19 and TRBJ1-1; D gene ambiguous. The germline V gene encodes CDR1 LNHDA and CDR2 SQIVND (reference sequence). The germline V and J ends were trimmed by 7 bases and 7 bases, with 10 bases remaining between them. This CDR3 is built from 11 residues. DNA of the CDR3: TGTGCCAGTACTAGCCACCTTGAAGCTTTCTTT. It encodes CASTSHLEAFF.

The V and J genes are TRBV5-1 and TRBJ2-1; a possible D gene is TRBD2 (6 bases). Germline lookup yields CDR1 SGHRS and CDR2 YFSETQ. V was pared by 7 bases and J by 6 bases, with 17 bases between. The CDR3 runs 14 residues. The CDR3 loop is CASHLASESNEQFF. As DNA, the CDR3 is TGCGCCAGCCATCTGGCTAGCGAGAGCAATGAGCAGTTCTTC.

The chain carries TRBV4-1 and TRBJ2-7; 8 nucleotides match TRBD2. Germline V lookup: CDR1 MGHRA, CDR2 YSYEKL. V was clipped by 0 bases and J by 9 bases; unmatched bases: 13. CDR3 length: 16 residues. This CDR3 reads CASSQDRSSGNRGQYF. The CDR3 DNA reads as TGCGCCAGCAGCCAAGATCGGAGTAGCGGGAACCGAGGGCAGTACTTC.

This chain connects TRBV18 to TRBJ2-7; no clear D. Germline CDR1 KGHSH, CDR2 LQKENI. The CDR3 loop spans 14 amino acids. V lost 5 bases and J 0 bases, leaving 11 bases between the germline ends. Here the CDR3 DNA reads TGTGCCAGCTCAGAACTGGAGAGCTCCTACGAGCAGTACTTC. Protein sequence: CASSELESSYEQYF. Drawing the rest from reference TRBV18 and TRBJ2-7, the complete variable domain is NAGVMQNPRHLVRRRGQEARLRCSPMKGHSHVYWYRQLPEEGLKFMVYLQKENIIDESGMPKERFSAEFPKEGPSILRIQQVVRGDSAAYFCASSELESSYEQYFGPGTRLTVT.

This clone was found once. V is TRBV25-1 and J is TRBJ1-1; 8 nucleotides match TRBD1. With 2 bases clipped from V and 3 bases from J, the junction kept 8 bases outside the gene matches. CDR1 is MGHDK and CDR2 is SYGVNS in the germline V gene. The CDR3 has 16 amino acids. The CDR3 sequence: CASSELDRDGDTEAFF. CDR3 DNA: TGTGCCAGCAGTGAACTGGACAGGGATGGGGACACTGAAGCTTTCTTT.

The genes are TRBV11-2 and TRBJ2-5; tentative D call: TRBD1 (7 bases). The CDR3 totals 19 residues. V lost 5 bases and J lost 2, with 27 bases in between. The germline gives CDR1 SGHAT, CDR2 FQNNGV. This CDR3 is CASSPVGGNFRGIQETQYF. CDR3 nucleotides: TGTGCCAGCAGCCCAGTTGGCGGGAACTTCAGGGGGATACAAGAGACCCAGTACTTC.

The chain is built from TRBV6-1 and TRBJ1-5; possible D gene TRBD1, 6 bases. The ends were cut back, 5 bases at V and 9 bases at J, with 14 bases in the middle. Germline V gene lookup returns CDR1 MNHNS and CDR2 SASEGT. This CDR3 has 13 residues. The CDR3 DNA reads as TGTGCCAGCAGTCGGACAGACCCGCCGCCCCAGCATTTT. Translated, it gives CASSRTDPPPQHF.

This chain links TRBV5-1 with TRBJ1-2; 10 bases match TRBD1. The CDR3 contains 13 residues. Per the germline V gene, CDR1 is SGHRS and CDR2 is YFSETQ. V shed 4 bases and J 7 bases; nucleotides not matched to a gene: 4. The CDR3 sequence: CASSRQGASGYTF. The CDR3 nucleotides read TGCGCCAGCAGCCGACAGGGGGCTTCTGGCTACACCTTC.

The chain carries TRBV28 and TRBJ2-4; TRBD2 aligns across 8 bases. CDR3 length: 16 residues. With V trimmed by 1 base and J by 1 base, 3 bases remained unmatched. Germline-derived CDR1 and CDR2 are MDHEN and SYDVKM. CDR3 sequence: CASSLSLAGAKNIQYF. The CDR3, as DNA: TGTGCCAGCAGTTTATCCCTAGCGGGCGCCAAAAACATTCAGTACTTC.

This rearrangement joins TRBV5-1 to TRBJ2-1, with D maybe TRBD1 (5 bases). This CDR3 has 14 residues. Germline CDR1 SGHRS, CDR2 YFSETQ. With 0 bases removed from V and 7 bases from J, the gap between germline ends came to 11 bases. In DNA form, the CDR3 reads TGCGCCAGCAGCTTGGCCGTCAGGGCAAATGAGCAGTTCTTC. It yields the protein CASSLAVRANEQFF.

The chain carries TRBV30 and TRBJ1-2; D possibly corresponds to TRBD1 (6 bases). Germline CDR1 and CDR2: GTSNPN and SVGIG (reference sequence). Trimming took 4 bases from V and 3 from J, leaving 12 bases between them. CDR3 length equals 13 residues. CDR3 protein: CAWTGASDYGYTF. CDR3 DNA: TGTGCCTGGACAGGGGCATCCGACTATGGCTACACCTTC.

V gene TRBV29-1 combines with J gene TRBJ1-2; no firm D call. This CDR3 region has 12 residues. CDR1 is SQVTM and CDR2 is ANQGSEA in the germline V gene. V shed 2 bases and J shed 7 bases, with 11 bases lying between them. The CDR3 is CSVEFGVRGYTF. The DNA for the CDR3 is TGCAGCGTTGAATTCGGGGTCCGTGGCTACACCTTC.

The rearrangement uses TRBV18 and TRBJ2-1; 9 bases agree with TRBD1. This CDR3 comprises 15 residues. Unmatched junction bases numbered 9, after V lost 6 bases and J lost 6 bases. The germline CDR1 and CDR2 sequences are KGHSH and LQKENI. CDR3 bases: TGTGCCAGCTCGTTCGACAGGGGGGGTTTCAATGAGCAGTTCTTC. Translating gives CASSFDRGGFNEQFF.

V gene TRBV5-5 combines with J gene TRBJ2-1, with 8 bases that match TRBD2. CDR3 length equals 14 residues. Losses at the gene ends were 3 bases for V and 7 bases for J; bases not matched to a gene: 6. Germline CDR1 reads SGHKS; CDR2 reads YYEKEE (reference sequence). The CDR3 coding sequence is TGTGCCAGCAGCTGGGGGACTAGTCTGAATGAGCAGTTCTTC. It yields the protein CASSWGTSLNEQFF.

CDR3 DNA sequence: TGTGCCACCAGCAGAGATACTACCCCAGATACGCAGTATTTT. Translated: CATSRDTTPDTQYF. This chain links TRBV15 with TRBJ2-3; no clear D gene. Looked up from germline, CDR1 is LNHNV and CDR2 is YYDKDF (reference sequence). The CDR3 length is 14 residues. Trimming cost V 0 bases and J 4 bases, with 8 bases left between them.

CDR3 DNA: TGTGCCAGCAGTCCGACGGACAGGAGCTTCTATGGCTACACCTTC. Translated, it gives CASSPTDRSFYGYTF. The V and J genes are TRBV25-1 and TRBJ1-2; 7 nucleotides align to TRBD1. The CDR3 sequence is 15 residues long. J was trimmed by 4 bases and V by 5 bases; bases with no gene match: 10. The V gene's germline CDR1 is MGHDK and CDR2 SYGVNS.

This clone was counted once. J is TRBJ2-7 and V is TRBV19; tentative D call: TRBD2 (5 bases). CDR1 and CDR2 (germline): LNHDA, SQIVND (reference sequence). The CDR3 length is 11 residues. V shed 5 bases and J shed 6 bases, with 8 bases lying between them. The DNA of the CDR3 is TGTGCCAGTAGTTCCGCGGGCGAGCAGTACTTC. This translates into CASSSAGEQYF.

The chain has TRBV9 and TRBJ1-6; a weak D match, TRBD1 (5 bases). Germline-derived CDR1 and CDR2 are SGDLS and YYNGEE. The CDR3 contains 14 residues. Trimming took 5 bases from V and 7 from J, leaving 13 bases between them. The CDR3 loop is CASRPGLGNSPLHF. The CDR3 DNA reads TGTGCCAGCAGACCGGGACTCGGGAATTCACCCCTCCACTTT.

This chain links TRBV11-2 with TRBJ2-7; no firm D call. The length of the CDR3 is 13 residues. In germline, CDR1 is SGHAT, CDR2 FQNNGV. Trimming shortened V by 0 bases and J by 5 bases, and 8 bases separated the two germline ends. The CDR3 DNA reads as TGTGCCAGCAGCTTAGATCTCCGGGACGAGCAGTACTTC. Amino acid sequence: CASSLDLRDEQYF.

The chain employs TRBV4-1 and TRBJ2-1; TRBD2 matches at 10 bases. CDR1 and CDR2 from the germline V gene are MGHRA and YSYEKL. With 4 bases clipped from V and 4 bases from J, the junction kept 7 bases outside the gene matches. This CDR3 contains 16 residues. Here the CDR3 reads CASSPLIAGGYNEQFF. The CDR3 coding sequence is TGCGCCAGCAGCCCTCTTATAGCGGGAGGATACAATGAGCAGTTCTTC.

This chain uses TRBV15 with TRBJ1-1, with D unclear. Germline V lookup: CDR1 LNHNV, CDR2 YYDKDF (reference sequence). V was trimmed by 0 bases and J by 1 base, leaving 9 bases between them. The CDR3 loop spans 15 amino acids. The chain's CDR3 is CATSREVVPNTEAFF. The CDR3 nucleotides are TGTGCCACCAGCAGAGAAGTAGTCCCGAACACTGAAGCTTTCTTT.

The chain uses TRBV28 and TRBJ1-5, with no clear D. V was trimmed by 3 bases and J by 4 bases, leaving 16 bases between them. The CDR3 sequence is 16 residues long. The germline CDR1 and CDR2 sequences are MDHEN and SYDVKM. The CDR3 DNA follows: TGTGCCAGCAGTTTGGCCGGGAAAGACTCGAATCAGCCCCAGCATTTT. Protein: CASSLAGKDSNQPQHF.

CDR3 sequence (DNA): TGCAGCGTTCGGAGCAGCACAGATACGCAGTATTTT. Residues: CSVRSSTDTQYF. The chain recombines TRBV29-1 with TRBJ2-3; no firm D call. The germline V gene encodes CDR1 SQVTM and CDR2 ANQGSEA. Trimming removed 5 bases from V and 0 bases from J, with 6 bases in between. The length of the CDR3 is 12 residues.

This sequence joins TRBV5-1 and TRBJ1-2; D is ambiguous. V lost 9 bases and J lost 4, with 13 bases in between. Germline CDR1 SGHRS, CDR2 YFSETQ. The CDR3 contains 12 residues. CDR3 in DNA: TGCGCCATCCTACCTTCCTGCTATGGCTACACCTTC. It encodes CAILPSCYGYTF.